This T cell receptor (beta chain) was captured by sequencing in a study of OX40 agonist ivuxolimab in advanced cancers. Study overall: Eligibility admitted prior anti-PD-1, anti-PD-L1 or anti-CTLA-4 therapy; about 39% had some.

Study-wide points: Circulating CD4+ and CD8+ T cells showed clonal expansion by week 6 at 0.1 to 3.0 mg/kg.

Measured with immunoSEQ multiplex PCR; TCRdb has only the in-frame clones, and not every one. Of under 95,000 clones listed, 86% were seen once; the top ten hold 5.5% to 8%. This CDR3 spans 14 amino acids. Germline loops: CDR1 MNHEY, CDR2 SMNVEV (reference sequence). V was pared by 0 bases and J by 8 bases, with 12 bases between. On this clone: Its cognate antigen is unknown.

Sequencing was performed on CD4+ or CD8+ T cells sorted from blood, taken in a trial of the OX40 agonist ivuxolimab. The chain uses TRBV27 and TRBJ2-3; D ambiguous. This TCR was sampled from an adult with an advanced solid tumor such as melanoma, head and neck, liver or kidney cancer. In DNA, the CDR3 is TGTGCCAGCAGTTTATCGTCGGGCCTCGGTACGCAGTATTTT. Protein: CASSLSSGLGTQYF.